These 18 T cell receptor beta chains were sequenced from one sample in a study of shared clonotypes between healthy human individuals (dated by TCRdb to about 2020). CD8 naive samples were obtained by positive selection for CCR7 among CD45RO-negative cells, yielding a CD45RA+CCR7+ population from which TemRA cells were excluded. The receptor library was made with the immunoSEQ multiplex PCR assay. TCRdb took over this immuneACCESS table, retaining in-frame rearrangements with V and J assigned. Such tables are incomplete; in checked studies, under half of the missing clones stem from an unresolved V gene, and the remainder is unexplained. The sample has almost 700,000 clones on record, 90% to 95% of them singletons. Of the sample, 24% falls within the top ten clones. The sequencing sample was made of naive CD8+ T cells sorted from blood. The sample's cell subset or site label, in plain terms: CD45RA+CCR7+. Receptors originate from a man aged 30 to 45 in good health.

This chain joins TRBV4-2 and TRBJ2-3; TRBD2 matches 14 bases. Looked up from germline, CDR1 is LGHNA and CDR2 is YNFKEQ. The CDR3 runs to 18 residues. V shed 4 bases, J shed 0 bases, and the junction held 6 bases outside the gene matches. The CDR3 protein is CASSPGLAGGGSTDTQYF. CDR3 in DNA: TGTGCCAGCAGCCCCGGACTAGCGGGAGGTGGCAGCACAGATACGCAGTATTTT.

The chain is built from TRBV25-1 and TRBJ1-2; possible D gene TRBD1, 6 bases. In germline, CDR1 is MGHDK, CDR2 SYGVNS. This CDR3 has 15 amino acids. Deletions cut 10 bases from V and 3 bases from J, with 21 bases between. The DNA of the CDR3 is TGTGCCACCAAAGGTCCCGGGACAAATTACTATGGCTACACCTTC. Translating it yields CATKGPGTNYYGYTF.

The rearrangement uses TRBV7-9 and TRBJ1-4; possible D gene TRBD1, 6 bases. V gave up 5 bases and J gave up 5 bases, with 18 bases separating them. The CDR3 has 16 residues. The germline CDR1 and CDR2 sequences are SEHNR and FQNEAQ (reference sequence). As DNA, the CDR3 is TGTGCCAGCAGCCATCTTGCCGGGACACTAAATGAAAAACTGTTTTTT. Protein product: CASSHLAGTLNEKLFF.

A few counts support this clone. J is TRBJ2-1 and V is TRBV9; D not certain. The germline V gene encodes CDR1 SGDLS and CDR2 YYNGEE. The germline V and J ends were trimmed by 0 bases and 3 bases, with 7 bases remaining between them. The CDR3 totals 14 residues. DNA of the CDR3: TGTGCCAGCAGCGTAGAGGCAGACTACAATGAGCAGTTCTTC. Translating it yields CASSVEADYNEQFF.

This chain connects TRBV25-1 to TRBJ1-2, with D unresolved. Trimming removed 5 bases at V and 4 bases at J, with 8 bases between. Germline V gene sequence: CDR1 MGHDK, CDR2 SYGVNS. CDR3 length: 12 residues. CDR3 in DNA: TGTGCCAGCAGTAACACGTCCTATGGCTACACCTTC. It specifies CASSNTSYGYTF.

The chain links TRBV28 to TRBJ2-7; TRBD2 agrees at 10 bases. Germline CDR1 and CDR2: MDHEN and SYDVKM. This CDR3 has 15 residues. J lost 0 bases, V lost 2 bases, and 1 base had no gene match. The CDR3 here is CASSLGLADSYEQYF. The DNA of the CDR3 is TGTGCCAGCAGTTTAGGACTAGCGGACTCCTACGAGCAGTACTTC.

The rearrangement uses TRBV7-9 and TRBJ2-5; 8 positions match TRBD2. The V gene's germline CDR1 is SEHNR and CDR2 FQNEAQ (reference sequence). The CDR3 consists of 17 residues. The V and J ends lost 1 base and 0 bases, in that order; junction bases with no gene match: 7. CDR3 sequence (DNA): TGTGCCAGCAGCTTAGTTCTTGGCGGGAGGAACCAAGAGACCCAGTACTTC. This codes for CASSLVLGGRNQETQYF.

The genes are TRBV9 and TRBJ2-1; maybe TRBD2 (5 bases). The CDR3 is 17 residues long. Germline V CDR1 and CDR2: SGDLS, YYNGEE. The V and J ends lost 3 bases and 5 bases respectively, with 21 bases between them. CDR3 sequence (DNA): TGTGCCAGCAGCGCCCCACGCAGCGGTATTTTAGACAATGAGCAGTTCTTC. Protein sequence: CASSAPRSGILDNEQFF.

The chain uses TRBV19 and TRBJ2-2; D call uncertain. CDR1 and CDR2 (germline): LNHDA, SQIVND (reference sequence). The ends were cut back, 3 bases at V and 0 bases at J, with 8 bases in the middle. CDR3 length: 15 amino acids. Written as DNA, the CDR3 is TGTGCCAGTAGTATTCTCTCTGCGAACACCGGGGAGCTGTTTTTT. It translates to CASSILSANTGELFF.

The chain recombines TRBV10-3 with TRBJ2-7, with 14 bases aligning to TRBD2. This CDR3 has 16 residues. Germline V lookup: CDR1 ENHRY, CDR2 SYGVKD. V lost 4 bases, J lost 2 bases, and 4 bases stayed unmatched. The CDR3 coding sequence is TGTGCCATCAGTGGACTAGCGGGAGGGTCTCCCTACGAGCAGTACTTC. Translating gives CAISGLAGGSPYEQYF.

DNA for the CDR3: TGTGCCAGCAGCATATCCGGGACGTCTAGCTCCTACGAGCAGTACTTC. Translation: CASSISGTSSSYEQYF. The J gene is TRBJ2-7, the V gene TRBV7-9, with D perhaps being TRBD1 or TRBD2 (5 bases each). CDR1 is SEHNR, CDR2 FQNEAQ, per germline (reference sequence). Trimming pared 5 bases from V and 0 bases from J, leaving 17 bases between. The length of the CDR3 is 16 residues.

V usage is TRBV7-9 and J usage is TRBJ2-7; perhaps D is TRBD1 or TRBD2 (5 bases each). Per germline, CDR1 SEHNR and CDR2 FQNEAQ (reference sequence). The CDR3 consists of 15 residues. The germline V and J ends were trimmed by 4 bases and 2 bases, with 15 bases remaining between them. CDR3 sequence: CASSSPPADTYEQYF. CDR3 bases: TGTGCCAGCAGCTCCCCCCCAGCGGACACCTACGAGCAGTACTTC.

CDR3 nucleotide sequence: TGTGCCAGCACATTCGGGACAGGGAGCACAGATACGCAGTATTTT. Its translation is CASTFGTGSTDTQYF. The chain uses TRBV11-2 and TRBJ2-3; 9 bases map to TRBD1. Germline V gene sequence: CDR1 SGHAT, CDR2 FQNNGV. The CDR3 has 15 residues. V lost 7 bases and J lost 0; bases outside the gene matches: 5.

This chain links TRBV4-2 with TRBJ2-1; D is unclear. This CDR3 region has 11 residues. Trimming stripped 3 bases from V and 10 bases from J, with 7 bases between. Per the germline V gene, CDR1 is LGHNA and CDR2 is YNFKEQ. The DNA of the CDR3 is TGTGCCAGCAGCCAGGGATTCGAGCAGTTCTTC. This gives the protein CASSQGFEQFF.

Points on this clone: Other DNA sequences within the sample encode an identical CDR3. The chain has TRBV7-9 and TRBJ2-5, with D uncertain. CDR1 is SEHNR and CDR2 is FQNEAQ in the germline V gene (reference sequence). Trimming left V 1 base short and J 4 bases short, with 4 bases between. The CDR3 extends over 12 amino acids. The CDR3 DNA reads TGTGCCAGCAGCTTAGTACGAGAGACCCAGTACTTC. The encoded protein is CASSLVRETQYF.

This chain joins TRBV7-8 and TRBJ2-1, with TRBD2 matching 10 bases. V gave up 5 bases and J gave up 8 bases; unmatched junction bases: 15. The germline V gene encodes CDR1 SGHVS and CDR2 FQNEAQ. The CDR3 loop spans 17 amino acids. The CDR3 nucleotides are TGTGCCAGCAGCCTCCGACTAGCGGGCCCCCCGGGGGATGAGCAGTTCTTC. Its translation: CASSLRLAGPPGDEQFF.

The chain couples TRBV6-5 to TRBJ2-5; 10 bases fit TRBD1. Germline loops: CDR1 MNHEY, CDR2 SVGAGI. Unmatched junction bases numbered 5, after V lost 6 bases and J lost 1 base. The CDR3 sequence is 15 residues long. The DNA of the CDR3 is TGTGCCAGCAGCGGGACAGGGGCCCTCCAAGAGACCCAGTACTTC. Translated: CASSGTGALQETQYF.

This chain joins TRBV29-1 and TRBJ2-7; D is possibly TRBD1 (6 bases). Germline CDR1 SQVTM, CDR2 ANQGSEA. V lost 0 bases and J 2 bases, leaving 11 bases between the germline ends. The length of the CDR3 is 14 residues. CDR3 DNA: TGCAGCGTTGAAGATCCACAGGGCCCCTACGAGCAGTACTTC. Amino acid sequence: CSVEDPQGPYEQYF.